This TCR beta chain came from a study of T cell responses to AZD1222 COVID-19 vaccine. General study results and limits: Donor demographics were predominantly white British with a female majority; clonal diversity may be underestimated.

TCRdb's table, derived via immunoSEQ multiplex PCR, lists solely in-frame clones and lacks some. The data contain about 130,000 clones, 86% of them singletons. The CDR3 consists of 16 residues. Trimming shortened V by 0 bases and J by 4 bases, and 9 bases separated the two germline ends. Germline V lookup: CDR1 KGHDR, CDR2 SFDVKD. A remark on this clone: Antigen unknown.

This sample comprised peripheral blood, obtained on day 0 of AZD1222 vaccination. This sequence originates from an adult in good health. The chain joins TRBV24-1 to TRBJ2-6; TRBD1 or TRBD2 may be the D gene (6 bases each). The CDR3: CATSDLSGAGANVLTF. Here the CDR3 DNA reads TGTGCCACCAGTGATTTGTCGGGGGCCGGGGCCAACGTCCTGACTTTC.